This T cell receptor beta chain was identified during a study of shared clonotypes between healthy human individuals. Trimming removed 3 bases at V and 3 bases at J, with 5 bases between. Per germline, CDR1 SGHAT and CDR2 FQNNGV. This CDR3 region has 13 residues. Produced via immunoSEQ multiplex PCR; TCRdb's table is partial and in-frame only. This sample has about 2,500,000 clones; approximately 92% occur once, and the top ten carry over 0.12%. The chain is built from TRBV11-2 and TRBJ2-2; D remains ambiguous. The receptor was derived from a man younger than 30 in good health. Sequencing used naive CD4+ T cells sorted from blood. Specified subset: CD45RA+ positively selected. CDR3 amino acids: CASSFTHTGELFF. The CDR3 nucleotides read TGTGCCAGCAGCTTTACTCACACCGGGGAGCTGTTTTTT.